This TCR beta chain appears in the sequencing data of a study of early stage breast cancer tumors. Germline CDR1 and CDR2: SGHKS and YYEKEE (reference sequence). This CDR3 has 13 amino acids. Losses at the gene ends were 4 bases for V and 5 bases for J; bases not matched to a gene: 4. The table came from immunoSEQ multiplex PCR; TCRdb's copy has only in-frame clones and leaves some out. The sample yields about 29,000 clones, approximately 84% seen once. The source material was blood. The TCR was taken from a person between 45 and 65 years old with breast cancer. The rearrangement links TRBV5-5 to TRBJ2-5; 8 bases match TRBD1. The CDR3 bases are TGTGCCAGCAGCACGGACAGGGTGGAGACCCAGTACTTC. It specifies CASSTDRVETQYF.